This T cell receptor (beta chain) was captured by sequencing in a study of control samples from healthy donors and cancer patients. This clone was observed a few times. V was clipped by 0 bases and J by 7 bases, with 10 bases between them. CDR1 and CDR2 from the germline V gene are SQVTM and ANQGSEA. This CDR3 contains 13 residues. Produced via immunoSEQ multiplex PCR; TCRdb's table is partial and in-frame only. The table records about 22,000 clones, around 83% of them present only once. This chain uses TRBV29-1 with TRBJ2-1; D remains unclear. The clonotype was recovered from a man aged 55 to 70 with head and neck cancer. Sequencing was done on a sample of PBMCs. DNA of the CDR3: TGCAGCGTTGAAGACGGGCCACTTAATGAGCAGTTCTTC. This gives the protein CSVEDGPLNEQFF.